Listed here are 17 T cell receptor beta chains from one sample, sequenced in a study of CXCR3-negative and CXCR3-positive naive CD8 T cells. Broader study findings: CXCR3-positive naive cells had more hydrophobic TRB CDR3s than CXCR3-negative naive cells.

No antigen has been identified for these receptors. Through 5' RACE with UMI labels, the TRB cDNA libraries were prepared. Following a re-call of the 5' RACE reads, TCRdb has one entry per CDR3 protein and lacks DNA. The listing records tens of thousands of distinct CDR3 sequences. The specimen was naive CXCR3+ CD8+ T cells from blood. Subset given: CD45RO-CCR7+CD27+CD95- naive CD8+ T cells expressing CXCR3 (TNR3+). All receptors come from a human donor in good health. Some clones in this sample may be carry-over from other donors' samples.

V and J are TRBV28 and TRBJ2-3; without DNA, the TCRdb call of TRBD1 cannot be checked. This CDR3 region has 16 residues. Germline-derived CDR1 and CDR2 are MDHEN and SYDVKM. CDR3 protein: CATVDAWGTATDTQYF.

V is TRBV4-1 and J is TRBJ1-2. The CDR3 length is 13 residues. CDR1 and CDR2 from the germline V gene are MGHRA and YSYEKL. The CDR3 is CASSKVGSDGYTF.

V is TRBV29-1 and J is TRBJ2-1; TCRdb proposes TRBD1, but this gene call is untestable without DNA. CDR3 length: 13 residues. Germline values: CDR1 SQVTM, CDR2 ANQGSEA. The CDR3 loop reads CSGDRDMVNEQFF.

V usage is TRBV4-1 and J usage is TRBJ2-1; TCRdb lists TRBD2, though no DNA is available to test this call. Germline loops: CDR1 MGHRA, CDR2 YSYEKL. The CDR3 length is 16 residues. The CDR3 region is CASSLPQGLAGGEQFF.

The chain uses TRBV2 and TRBJ2-5; the TRBD1 assignment by TCRdb is unverifiable without DNA. CDR1 is SNHLY and CDR2 is FYNNEI in the germline V gene. This CDR3 has 15 amino acids. This chain's CDR3 is CASSDFGGSMETQYF.

The rearrangement uses TRBV7-9 and TRBJ1-2; TCRdb lists TRBD1, though no DNA is available to test this call. This CDR3 has 15 amino acids. Germline V lookup: CDR1 SEHNR, CDR2 FQNEAQ (reference sequence). The CDR3: CASSLGQGANYGYTF.

The rearrangement joins TRBV6-6 to TRBJ2-4. Germline V gene sequence: CDR1 MNHNY, CDR2 SVGAGI (reference sequence). CDR3 length: 12 residues. CDR3 in amino acids: CASRSSGDIQYF.

The chain couples TRBV20-1 to TRBJ2-7; TCRdb proposes TRBD2, but this gene call is untestable without DNA. CDR1 and CDR2 (germline): DFQATT, SNEGSKA (reference sequence). This CDR3 is built from 15 residues. CDR3 loop: CSAREPGTPGYEQYF.

The chain carries TRBV25-1 and TRBJ2-7; there is no DNA to check the TCRdb D call of TRBD1. The CDR3 has 15 residues. In germline, CDR1 is MGHDK, CDR2 SYGVNS. CDR3 region: CASSDQGAGVYEQYF.

This sequence joins TRBV21-1 and TRBJ1-1; TCRdb outputs TRBD1, but without DNA this stays unchecked. TRBV21-1 is an annotated pseudogene. This CDR3 has 15 amino acids. CDR3 residues: CASSRPQGNNTEGFF.

The gene calls are TRBV9 and TRBJ2-5; TCRdb indicates TRBD1, and absent DNA this call remains unverified. From germline, CDR1 is SGDLS and CDR2 YYNGEE. This CDR3 region has 14 residues. This CDR3 is CASSVSGTKETQYF.

CDR3: CATLEGETQYF. The rearrangement uses TRBV3-1 and TRBJ2-5; TCRdb's assignment of TRBD2 cannot be checked, as there is no DNA. CDR3 length: 11 amino acids. From germline, CDR1 is LGHDT and CDR2 YNNKEL (reference sequence).

The V and J genes are TRBV7-6 and TRBJ2-2; the TCRdb call, TRBD2, lacks DNA for checking. CDR1 SGHVS and CDR2 FNYEAQ come from the germline V gene. The CDR3 loop spans 17 amino acids. CDR3: CASSLVGATKANGELFF.

This chain links TRBV5-4 with TRBJ2-2. The CDR3 has 12 residues. Germline CDR1 and CDR2: SGHNT and YYREEE (reference sequence). CDR3: CASIGPTGELFF.

This chain links TRBV19 with TRBJ2-2; absent DNA, TCRdb's TRBD1 call cannot be checked. The CDR3 has 15 residues. Germline V gene sequence: CDR1 LNHDA, CDR2 SQIVND (reference sequence). The CDR3 loop reads CASIGKGGNTGELFF. Complete variable domain (other parts from reference TRBV19 and TRBJ2-2): DGGITQSPKYLFRKEGQNVTLSCEQNLNHDAMYWYRQDPGQGLRLIYYSQIVNDFQKGDIAEGYSVSREKKESFPLTVTSAQKNPTAFYLCASIGKGGNTGELFFGEGSRLTVL.

The V and J genes are TRBV7-9 and TRBJ2-7; TCRdb reports TRBD1, a call that lacks DNA to check it against. This CDR3 region has 12 residues. Germline V gene data show CDR1 as SEHNR and CDR2 as FQNEAQ (reference sequence). The CDR3 sequence: CASSFLGTETNF.

The chain employs TRBV14 and TRBJ2-1; as DNA is missing, the TRBD1 call by TCRdb cannot be tested. The germline CDR1 and CDR2 sequences are SGHDN and FVKESK. The CDR3 runs to 16 residues. The CDR3 reads CASSQRGENSYNEQFF. Drawing the rest from reference TRBV14 and TRBJ2-1, the complete variable domain is EAGVTQFPSHSVIEKGQTVTLRCDPISGHDNLYWYRRVMGKEIKFLLHFVKESKQDESGMPNNRFLAERTGGTYSTLKVQPAELEDSGVYFCASSQRGENSYNEQFFGPGTRLTVL.